This T cell receptor beta chain was sequenced for a study of blood T cell repertoires in COVID-19. TCRdb's table, derived via immunoSEQ multiplex PCR, lists solely in-frame clones and lacks some. The data show under 300,000 clones, around 90% seen once. The germline CDR1 and CDR2 sequences are SGHVT and SQSDAQ. The CDR3 length is 22 residues. The sequence derives from a woman between 40 and 55 years old with acute COVID-19. The chain uses TRBV7-4 and TRBJ2-4; D possibly corresponds to TRBD2 (7 bases). Material: PBMCs or T cells enriched from blood (not recorded which). The CDR3 sequence is CSPPRGGIITYKLILAKNIQYF. The DNA for the CDR3 is TGTTCGCCACCTAGGGGGGGCATCATTACCTACAAACTCATACTAGCCAAAAACATTCAGTACTTC. The full variable domain, its missing parts supplied by reference TRBV7-4 and TRBJ2-4, is GAGVSQSPRYKVAKRGRDVALRCDSISGHVTLYWYRQTLGQGSEVLTYSQSDAQRDKSGRPSGRFSAERPERSVSTLKIQRTEQGDSAVYLCSPPRGGIITYKLILAKNIQYFGAGTRLSVL.